The present T cell receptor (beta chain) was sequenced within a study of T-cell reconstitution after alpha-beta-depleted transplantation in children (dated by TCRdb to 2016 to 2017). Concerning the study at large: The study quantitatively tracked T-cell immune reconstitution after TCRalphabeta/CD19-depleted allogeneic hematopoietic cell transplantation in children using TCR repertoire profiling.

Explained via the paper, the treatment or condition label denotes: allogeneic hematopoietic cell transplantation with graft depleted of TCRalphabeta T cells and CD19 B cells. The transplant recipients were children given TCRalphabeta/CD19-depleted allogeneic hematopoietic cell grafts. Overall study results and their limits: Apparently early alphabetaT-cell count recovery about two months after transplant reportedly relied on only several hundred rapidly expanded clones derived from non-depleted graft cells. The frequencies of hyperexpanded clones fell over the following months, and after one year, T-cell counts and TCRbeta diversity were mostly attributed to newly produced T cells. In some patients, the high TCRbeta diversity seen at day 60 was put down to recipient T cells and intrathymic progenitors that had survived conditioning.

This clonotype was observed many times. Its antigen remains unidentified. Qualities for individual bases were not recorded, and no much larger clone is one base off. Library prep was done by PCR. The sequencing machine was an Illumina HiSeq 2500. Molecular barcoding was employed in the preparation of TCR libraries, with unique molecular identifiers being used to normalize TCRbeta repertoire quantification. The public reads were quality trimmed at Q25 with fastp and then assembled into clones with MiXCR by TCRdb, keeping productive beta chains. Rows are unified per CDR3 protein, each entry keeping the most common DNA and genes. The sample table contains around 490,000 distinct CDR3 sequences; only one count was recorded for around 10% of them. 14% of the sample comes from the top ten. Material: PBMCs, mostly from graft donor cells, obtained 180 days after TCRalphabeta/CD19-depleted stem cell transplant. The source is a female patient aged 2 to 10 who had a stem cell transplant for aplastic anemia, so the T cells may come from the graft donor.

The CDR3 corresponds to CASSFLDQPQHF. The sequence in DNA is TGTGCCAGCAGCTTTCTTGATCAGCCCCAGCATTTT. The sequence links TRBV7-9 to TRBJ1-5; there is no confident call for the D gene. Its CDR3 holds 12 amino acids, cysteine through phenylalanine. CDR3 DNA is the only sequence kept; it has 36 bases, read in frame from the first base. Reading the germline V gene (reference sequence) gives CDR1 SEHNR and CDR2 FQNEAQ. Between the V and J ends, shortened by 3 bases and 5 bases respectively, the junction contains 5 bases.